Sequencing of this T cell receptor beta chain was carried out in a study of T-cell reconstitution after alpha-beta-depleted transplantation in children. This CDR3 region has 13 residues. CDR1 SGHRS and CDR2 YFSETQ come from the germline V gene. V dropped 0 bases and J dropped 5 bases, with 6 bases sitting between them. A TCRbeta library incorporating unique molecular identifiers was prepared. Each CDR3 protein is one row after TCRdb ran MiXCR on the PCR reads. The profile shows about 980,000 distinct CDR3 sequences, about 30% of them singletons. Findings of the study overall: T-cell numbers and diversity, one year after transplant, stemmed largely from T cells that were newly produced. Where alpha-beta T cells came from about two months after transplant was reportedly several hundred expanded graft clones. Where some patients showed high TCRbeta diversity at day 60, it came from recipient T cells and thymic progenitors that had survived.

In regard to this clonotype: Antigen specificity is unknown.

The source was PBMCs, mostly from graft donor cells, collected 360 days after TCRalphabeta/CD19-depleted stem cell transplant. This clonotype was sampled from a boy under two years old who had a stem cell transplant for SCID, so the T cells may come from the graft donor. V usage is TRBV5-1 and J usage is TRBJ1-5, with unresolved D. The CDR3 nucleotides read TGCGCCAGCAGCTTGGGCCCCGATCAGCCCCAGCATTTT. Its translation is CASSLGPDQPQHF.